These 11 T cell receptor beta chains were all obtained from the same sample, sequenced in a study of T cells after yellow fever vaccination. Using its own MiXCR run on the 5' RACE reads, TCRdb lists one record per CDR3 protein. The data show almost 600,000 distinct CDR3 sequences, about 13% seen once. The sequenced sample was PBMCs, obtained on the day of the yellow fever booster vaccination. The receptors were gathered from a man aged 25 to 40 who received the YFV17D yellow fever vaccine.

The chain employs TRBV29-1 and TRBJ2-2; D is ambiguous. Germline CDR1 SQVTM, CDR2 ANQGSEA. Deletions cut 4 bases from V and 5 bases from J, with 8 bases between. This CDR3 is built from 12 residues. The CDR3 region has the DNA TGCAGCGTTGGCCGGAGTACCGGGGAGCTGTTTTTT. Protein: CSVGRSTGELFF.

This clonotype showed up just a few times. The gene calls are TRBV4-3 and TRBJ2-2, with 8 bases aligning to TRBD2. J was trimmed by 0 bases and V by 1 base; bases with no gene match: 10. The CDR3 extends over 19 amino acids. Germline CDR1 LGHNA, CDR2 YSLEER. CDR3 residues: CASSQATRRGGPNTGELFF. CDR3 DNA sequence: TGCGCCAGCAGCCAAGCGACTCGACGGGGGGGACCGAACACCGGGGAGCTGTTTTTT.

This clonotype was found a few times. The genes are TRBV30 and TRBJ2-1, with D perhaps TRBD1 (6 bases). In germline, CDR1 is GTSNPN, CDR2 SVGIG (reference sequence). V was cut by 4 bases and J by 4 bases, with 11 bases left in between. The CDR3 has 13 amino acids. CDR3 DNA sequence: TGTGCCTGGAAGGGGGACGCATACAATGAGCAGTTCTTC. Protein: CAWKGDAYNEQFF.

This clonotype was seen a handful of times. The V call is TRBV20-1, the J call TRBJ2-1; tentatively, D is TRBD1 (5 bases). Per germline, CDR1 DFQATT and CDR2 SNEGSKA (reference sequence). V was clipped by 3 bases and J by 5 bases, with 20 bases between them. The CDR3 covers 16 residues. The DNA of the CDR3 is TGCAGTGCTAGGGCCCCAGTGGGGCGGCCAGACAATGAGCAGTTCTTC. Amino acids: CSARAPVGRPDNEQFF.

The V and J genes are TRBV6-5 and TRBJ2-2, with unresolved D. V was shortened by 3 bases and J by 5 bases, with 10 bases between the two germline ends. CDR3 length: 14 amino acids. CDR1 and CDR2 from the germline V gene are MNHEY and SVGAGI. The CDR3 loop reads CASSYLEGTGELFF. CDR3 nucleotides: TGTGCCAGCAGTTATTTGGAAGGGACCGGGGAGCTGTTTTTT.

This clonotype was seen only a few times. V usage is TRBV6-5 and J usage is TRBJ2-7; TRBD1 is a possible D gene (5 bases). V lost 0 bases and J 6 bases, leaving 9 bases between the germline ends. This CDR3 contains 13 residues. The germline CDR1 and CDR2 sequences are MNHEY and SVGAGI. CDR3 nucleotide sequence: TGTGCCAGCAGTTACTCAGGGGATCGCGAGCAGTACTTC. It encodes CASSYSGDREQYF.

This clonotype was seen repeatedly, ten times or more. The gene calls are TRBV5-1 and TRBJ2-7; 9 bases agree with TRBD2. The CDR3 is 15 residues long. Germline V gene data show CDR1 as SGHRS and CDR2 as YFSETQ. The V gene end was trimmed by 2 bases and the J gene end by 5 bases; junction bases not matched to a gene: 8. CDR3 DNA: TGCGCCAGCAGCTTAGGGACTAGCCAAGAACACGAGCAGTACTTC. The encoded protein is CASSLGTSQEHEQYF.

The sample holds many counts of this clonotype. The chain combines TRBV7-2 with TRBJ2-3; 16 bases fit TRBD2. CDR3 length: 15 residues. Germline lookup yields CDR1 SGHTA and CDR2 FQGNSA. J gave up 4 bases and V 6 bases, and 1 base lay outside the gene matches. The CDR3 protein is CASRGLAGGPDTQYF. In nucleotides, the CDR3 is TGTGCCAGCAGGGGACTAGCGGGAGGGCCAGATACGCAGTATTTT.

This clonotype was seen a single time. The junction differs from germline at one of its ends, possibly a read error. The genes are TRBV20-1 and TRBJ2-2, with D possibly matching TRBD1 (7 bases). There are 15 residues in the CDR3. CDR1 DFQATT and CDR2 SNEGSKA come from the germline V gene (reference sequence). In nucleotides, the CDR3 is TGCAGTGGTAGAGGAGGGGACAGCTACACCGGGGAGCTGTTTTTT. Translating gives CSGRGGDSYTGELFF.

The table lists this clonotype with a count of one. The chain recombines TRBV1 with TRBJ2-1. TRBV1 is described as a pseudogene. This CDR3 region has 15 residues. The CDR3 protein is CASSEDPIYYNEQFF. In DNA, the CDR3 is TGCGCCAGCAGCGAAGACCCCATCTACTACAATGAGCAGTTCTTC.

The chain links TRBV24-1 to TRBJ2-3; TRBD2 matches 8 bases. V was clipped by 9 bases and J by 0 bases; unmatched bases: 10. The CDR3 is 16 amino acids. The V gene's germline CDR1 is KGHDR and CDR2 SFDVKD. DNA for the CDR3: TGTGCCACCGTTATTCTAGCGGGTCCTAGCACAGATACGCAGTATTTT. Translated, it gives CATVILAGPSTDTQYF.